The clone carrying this TCR beta chain occurred a few times. Its antigen is not identified. After removal of 2 bases from V and 2 bases from J, the junction contained 6 bases not matched to a gene. From germline, CDR1 is SGHTA and CDR2 FQGNSA. This CDR3 has 16 amino acids. This entry comes from a study of cytomegalovirus exposure and HLA in healthy donors. Study as a whole: A previous analysis identified fewer than 130 million unique TCR beta sequences derived from around 180 million T cells.

General study results and limits: The authors enumerated 150 to 200 TCR beta chains as linked to cytomegalovirus. Analysis was performed later, and it showed HLA-associated TCR beta chains to be more clonally expanded than equally common others. Among the sequence variants, a highly shared cluster was likely an artifact of sequencing.

The study ran its PCR with 60 Vbeta and 13 Jbeta primers. Libraries were prepared by immunoSEQ multiplex PCR; TCRdb keeps only in-frame clonotypes and omits some of them. The sample has 150,000 or so clones, approximately 73% seen once. This chain links TRBV7-2 with TRBJ2-3, with 8 bases fitting TRBD2. Sequenced material: PBMCs. This sequence originates from a woman aged 18-35 years in good health and CMV-seronegative. This CDR3 is CASSLSGGEFTDTQYF. CDR3 sequence (DNA): TGTGCCAGCAGCTTATCGGGGGGGGAGTTCACAGATACGCAGTATTTT.